This T cell receptor (beta chain) emerged from a study of T cell repertoires in cytomegalovirus infection. Study at large: Recently identified HLA-C-restricted CMV epitopes were used, and well-studied HLA-B-restricted CMV epitopes were used as well. It was the public TCR beta signatures that indicated both CMV infection and matching HLA type. The study, taken as a whole, reports: Ex vivo, HLA-C-restricted CMV-specific TCR beta clonotypes prevailed over the rest of the response. Public TCR beta family frequency separated CMV-and-HLA carriers, including in an independent cohort.

TCRdb re-called the reads with MiXCR, one entry per CDR3 protein. The sample carries about 700,000 distinct CDR3 sequences, roughly 33% recorded once. V was clipped by 5 bases and J by 4 bases; unmatched bases: 11. Looked up from germline, CDR1 is MNHEY and CDR2 is SVGEGT. The CDR3 sequence is 16 residues long. This clonotype was counted between two and nine times. No antigen is known for it. The chain carries TRBV6-2 or TRBV6-3 and TRBJ2-3, with TRBD1 matching over 8 bases. The TCR sequence derives from a human donor in good health (CMV status not recorded). Some clones in this sample may be carry-over from other donors' samples. Sequencing was performed on cultured PBMCs, taken from culture after CMV antigen stimulation. The CDR3 region is CASSPWDRREPDTQYF. DNA of the CDR3: TGTGCCAGCAGTCCTTGGGACAGGAGGGAACCAGATACGCAGTATTTT.